This T cell receptor (beta chain) emerged from a study of cytomegalovirus exposure and HLA in healthy donors. Across the study: Unique TCR beta sequences numbering 95 million to 130 million came from approximately 180 million T cells in an earlier analysis.

The primer mix had 60 Vbeta and 13 Jbeta primers. Sequencing was performed with immunoSEQ multiplex PCR; in TCRdb, only in-frame clones are kept and a portion is missing. The sample's table shows roughly 150,000 clones. Trimming removed 5 bases from V and 8 bases from J, with 15 bases in between. CDR3 length: 14 amino acids. CDR1 is LNHDA and CDR2 is SQIVND in the germline V gene (reference sequence). The chain recombines TRBV19 with TRBJ1-4; unclear D gene. The sequenced sample was PBMCs. This clonotype was obtained from a woman aged 45-60 years in good health and CMV-seronegative. The CDR3 loop reads CASSRGYLGEKLFF. The DNA of the CDR3 is TGTGCCAGTAGTCGAGGGTACTTGGGAGAAAAACTGTTTTTT.